The sequence of this TCR beta chain was determined in a study of blood T cell repertoires in COVID-19. Study-wide context: From the United States, Italy and Spain came samples of acute and convalescent COVID-19. Sources were T cells, B-cell-depleted T cells, or PBMCs; the material itself was cDNA or gDNA.

In the study's own analysis: Using reference gene primer amplification, nucleated cell counts were estimated. Measured with immunoSEQ multiplex PCR; TCRdb has only the in-frame clones, and not every one. V and J calls and clone size are given by that table; D and trimming were obtained from the DNA. The data show approximately 80,000 clones, 88% seen once. V was pared by 5 bases and J by 0 bases, with 8 bases of the junction left unmatched. Germline V CDR1 and CDR2: SGHTA, FQGNSA. The CDR3 spans 17 residues. Source material: peripheral blood. The V call is TRBV7-2, the J call TRBJ2-3; 10 bases are shared with TRBD2. This TCR came from a woman older than 75 with acute or convalescent COVID-19. CDR3 DNA: TGTGCCAGCAGCCCCTTTCAGCGGGGGGGGAGCACAGATACGCAGTATTTT. Translating it yields CASSPFQRGGSTDTQYF. The full variable domain, in which reference TRBV7-2 and TRBJ2-3 provide the parts outside the CDR3, is GAGVSQSPSNKVTEKGKDVELRCDPISGHTALYWYRQSLGQGLEFLIYFQGNSAPDKSGLPSDRFSAERTGGSVSTLTIQRTQQEDSAVYLCASSPFQRGGSTDTQYFGPGTRLTVL.